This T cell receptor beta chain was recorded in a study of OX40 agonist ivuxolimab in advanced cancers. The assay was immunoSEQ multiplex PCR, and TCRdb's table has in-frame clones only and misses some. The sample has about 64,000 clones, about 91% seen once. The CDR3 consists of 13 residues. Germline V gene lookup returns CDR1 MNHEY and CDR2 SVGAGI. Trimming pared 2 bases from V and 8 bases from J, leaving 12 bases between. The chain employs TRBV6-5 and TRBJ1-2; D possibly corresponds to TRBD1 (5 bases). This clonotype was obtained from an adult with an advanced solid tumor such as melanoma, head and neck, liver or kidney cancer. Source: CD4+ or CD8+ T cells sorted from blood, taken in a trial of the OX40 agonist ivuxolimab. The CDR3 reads CASSYGQGVGYTF. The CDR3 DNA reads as TGTGCCAGCAGTTACGGGCAGGGTGTCGGCTACACCTTC.